The subject of this entry is one T cell receptor beta chain. This sample stems from a study of cytomegalovirus exposure and HLA in healthy donors. This CDR3 contains 16 residues. The germline gives CDR1 MNHEY, CDR2 SMNVEV (reference sequence). Trimming pared 2 bases from V and 2 bases from J, leaving 12 bases between. The PCR employed 60 Vbeta primers together with 13 Jbeta primers. Sequenced by immunoSEQ multiplex PCR; TCRdb stores in-frame clones only, minus some. Of roughly 190,000 clones detected, roughly 80% appear once; the ten largest clones hold 1.5% to 2%. This receptor was taken from a woman in her late teens or twenties in good health and CMV-seronegative. Sequencing was performed on PBMCs. The chain joins TRBV27 to TRBJ2-2; D possibly corresponds to TRBD1 (5 bases). The CDR3: CASSLMGRSNTGELFF. As DNA, the CDR3 is TGTGCCAGCAGTTTAATGGGGCGATCTAACACCGGGGAGCTGTTTTTT.